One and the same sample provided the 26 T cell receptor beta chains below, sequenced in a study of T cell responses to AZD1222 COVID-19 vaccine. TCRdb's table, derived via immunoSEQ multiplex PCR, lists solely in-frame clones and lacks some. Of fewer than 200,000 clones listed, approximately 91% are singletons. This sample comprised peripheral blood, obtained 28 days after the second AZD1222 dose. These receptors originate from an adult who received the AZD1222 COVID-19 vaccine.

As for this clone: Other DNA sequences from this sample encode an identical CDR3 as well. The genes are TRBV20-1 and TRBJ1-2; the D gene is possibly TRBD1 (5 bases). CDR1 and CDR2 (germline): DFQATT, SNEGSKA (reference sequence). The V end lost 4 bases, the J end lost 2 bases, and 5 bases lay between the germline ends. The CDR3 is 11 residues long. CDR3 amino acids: CSATGNYGYTF. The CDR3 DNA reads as TGCAGTGCTACAGGGAACTATGGCTACACCTTC.

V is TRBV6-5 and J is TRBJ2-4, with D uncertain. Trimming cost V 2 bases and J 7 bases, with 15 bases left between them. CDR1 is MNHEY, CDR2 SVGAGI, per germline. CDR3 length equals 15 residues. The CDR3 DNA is TGTGCCAGCAGTTACGGCCCTGGGCTGGGGAACATTCAGTACTTC. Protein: CASSYGPGLGNIQYF.

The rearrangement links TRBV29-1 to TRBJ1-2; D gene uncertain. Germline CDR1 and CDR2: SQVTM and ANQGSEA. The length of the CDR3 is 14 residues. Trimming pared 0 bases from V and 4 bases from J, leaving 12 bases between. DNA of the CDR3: TGCAGCGTTGAAGACCAGGAACGAGGCTATGGCTACACCTTC. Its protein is CSVEDQERGYGYTF. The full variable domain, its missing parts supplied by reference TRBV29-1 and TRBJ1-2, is SAVISQKPSRDICQRGTSLTIQCQVDSQVTMMFWYRQQPGQSLTLIATANQGSEATYESGFVIDKFPISRPNLTFSTLTVSNMSPEDSSIYLCSVEDQERGYGYTFGSGTRLTVV.

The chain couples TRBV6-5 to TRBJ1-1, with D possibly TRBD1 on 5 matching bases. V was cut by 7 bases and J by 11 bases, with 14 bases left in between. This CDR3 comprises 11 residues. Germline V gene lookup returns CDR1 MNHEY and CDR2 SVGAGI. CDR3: CASNTGNGAFF. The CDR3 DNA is TGTGCCAGCAACACAGGAAACGGGGCTTTCTTT.

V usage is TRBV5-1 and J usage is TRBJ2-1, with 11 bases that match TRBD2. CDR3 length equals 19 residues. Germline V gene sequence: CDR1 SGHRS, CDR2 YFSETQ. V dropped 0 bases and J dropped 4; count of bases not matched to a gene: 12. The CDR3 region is CASSLEQGATSGIYNEQFF. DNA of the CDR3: TGCGCCAGCAGCTTGGAACAGGGGGCGACTAGCGGGATTTACAATGAGCAGTTCTTC.

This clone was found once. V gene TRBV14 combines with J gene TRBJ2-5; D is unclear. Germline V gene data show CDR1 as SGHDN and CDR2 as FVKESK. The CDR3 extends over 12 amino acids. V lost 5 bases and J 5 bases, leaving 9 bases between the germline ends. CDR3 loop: CASSGVMETQYF. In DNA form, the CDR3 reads TGTGCCAGCAGCGGGGTTATGGAGACCCAGTACTTC.

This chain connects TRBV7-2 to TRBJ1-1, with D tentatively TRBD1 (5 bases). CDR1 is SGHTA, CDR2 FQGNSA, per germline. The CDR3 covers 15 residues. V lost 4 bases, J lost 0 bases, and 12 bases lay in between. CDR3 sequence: CASSSRQRMNTEAFF. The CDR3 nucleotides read TGTGCCAGCAGCTCCCGACAGAGGATGAACACTGAAGCTTTCTTT.

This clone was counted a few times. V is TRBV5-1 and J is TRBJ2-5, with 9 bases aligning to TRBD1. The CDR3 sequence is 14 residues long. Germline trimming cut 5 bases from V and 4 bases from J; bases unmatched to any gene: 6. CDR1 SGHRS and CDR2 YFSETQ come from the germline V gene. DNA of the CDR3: TGCGCCAGCAGACCCGGGACAGGGAGAGAGACCCAGTACTTC. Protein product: CASRPGTGRETQYF. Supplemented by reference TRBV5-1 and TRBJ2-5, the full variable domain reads KAGVTQTPRYLIKTRGQQVTLSCSPISGHRSVSWYQQTPGQGLQFLFEYFSETQRNKGNFPGRFSGRQFSNSRSEMNVSTLELGDSALYLCASRPGTGRETQYFGPGTRLLVL.

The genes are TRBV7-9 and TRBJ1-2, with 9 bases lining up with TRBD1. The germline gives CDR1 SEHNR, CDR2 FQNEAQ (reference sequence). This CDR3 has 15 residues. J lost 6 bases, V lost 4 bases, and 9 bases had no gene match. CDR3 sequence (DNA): TGTGCCAGCAGCTCTGCCGGGGGACAGGGAAATGGCTACACCTTC. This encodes CASSSAGGQGNGYTF.

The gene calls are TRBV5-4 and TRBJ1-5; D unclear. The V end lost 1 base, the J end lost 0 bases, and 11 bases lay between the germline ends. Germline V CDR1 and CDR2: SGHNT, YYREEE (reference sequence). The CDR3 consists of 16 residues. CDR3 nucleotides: TGTGCCAGCAGCTTGTTTGGACCTTATAGCAATCAGCCCCAGCATTTT. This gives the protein CASSLFGPYSNQPQHF.

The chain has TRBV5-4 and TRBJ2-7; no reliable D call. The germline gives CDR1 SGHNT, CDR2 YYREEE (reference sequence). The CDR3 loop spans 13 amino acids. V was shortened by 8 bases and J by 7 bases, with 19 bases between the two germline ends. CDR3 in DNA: TGTGCCAGACCCGGACCGCCATGTGAGGAGCAGTACTTC. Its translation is CARPGPPCEEQYF.

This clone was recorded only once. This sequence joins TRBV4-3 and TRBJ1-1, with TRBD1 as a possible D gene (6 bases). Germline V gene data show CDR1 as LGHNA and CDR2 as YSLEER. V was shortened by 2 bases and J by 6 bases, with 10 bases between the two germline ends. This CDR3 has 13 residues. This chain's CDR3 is CASSQSGAAEAFF. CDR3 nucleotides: TGCGCCAGCAGCCAATCGGGGGCCGCTGAAGCTTTCTTT.

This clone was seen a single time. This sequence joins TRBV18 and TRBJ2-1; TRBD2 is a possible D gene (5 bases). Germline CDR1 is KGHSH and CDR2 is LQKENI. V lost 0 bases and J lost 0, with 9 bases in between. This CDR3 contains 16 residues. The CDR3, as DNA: TGTGCCAGCTCACCACCGGTGGGGAGCTCCTACAATGAGCAGTTCTTC. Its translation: CASSPPVGSSYNEQFF.

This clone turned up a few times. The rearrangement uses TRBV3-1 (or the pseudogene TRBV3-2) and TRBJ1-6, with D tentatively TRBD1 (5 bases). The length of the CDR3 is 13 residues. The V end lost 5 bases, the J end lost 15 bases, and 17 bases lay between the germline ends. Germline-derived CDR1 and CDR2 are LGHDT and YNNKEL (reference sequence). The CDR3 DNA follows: TGTGCCAGCAGCTCCCAGGGTTTTCGGGTCCTCCACTTT. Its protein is CASSSQGFRVLHF.

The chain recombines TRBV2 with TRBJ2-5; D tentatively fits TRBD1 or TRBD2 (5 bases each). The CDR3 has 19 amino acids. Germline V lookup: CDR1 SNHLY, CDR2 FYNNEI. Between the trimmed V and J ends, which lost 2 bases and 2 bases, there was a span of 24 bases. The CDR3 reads CASSERDPYSPPLQETQYF. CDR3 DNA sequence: TGTGCCAGCAGTGAAAGGGACCCTTATTCCCCACCGCTTCAAGAGACCCAGTACTTC.

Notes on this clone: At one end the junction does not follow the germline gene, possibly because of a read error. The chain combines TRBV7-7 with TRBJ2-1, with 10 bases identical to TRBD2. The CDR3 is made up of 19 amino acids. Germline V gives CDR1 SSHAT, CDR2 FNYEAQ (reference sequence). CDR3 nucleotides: TGTGCTAGCAGCTTAGCGTTAGCGGGGGGCCCCCTTAATTACAATGAGCAGTTCTTC. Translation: CASSLALAGGPLNYNEQFF.

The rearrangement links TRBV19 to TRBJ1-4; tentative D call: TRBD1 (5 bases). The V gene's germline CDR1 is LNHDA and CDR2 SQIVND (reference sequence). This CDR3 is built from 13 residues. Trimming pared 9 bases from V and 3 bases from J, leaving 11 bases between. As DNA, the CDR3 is TGTGCCAGCAGACAGACAGCTAATGAAAAACTGTTTTTT. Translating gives CASRQTANEKLFF.

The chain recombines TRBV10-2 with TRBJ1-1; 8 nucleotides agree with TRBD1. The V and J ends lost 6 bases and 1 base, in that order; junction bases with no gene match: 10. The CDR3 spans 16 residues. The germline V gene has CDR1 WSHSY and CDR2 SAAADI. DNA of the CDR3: TGCGCCAGCAGGGGGTACAGGGGGAGCCCGAACACTGAAGCTTTCTTT. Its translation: CASRGYRGSPNTEAFF.

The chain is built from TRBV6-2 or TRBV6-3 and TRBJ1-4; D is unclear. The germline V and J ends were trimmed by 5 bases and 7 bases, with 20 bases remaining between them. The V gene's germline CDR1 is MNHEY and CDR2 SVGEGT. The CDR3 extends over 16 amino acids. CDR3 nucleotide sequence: TGTGCCAGCAGTCCGAGCACGGGGAGAGTGGTTGAAAAACTGTTTTTT. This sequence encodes CASSPSTGRVVEKLFF.

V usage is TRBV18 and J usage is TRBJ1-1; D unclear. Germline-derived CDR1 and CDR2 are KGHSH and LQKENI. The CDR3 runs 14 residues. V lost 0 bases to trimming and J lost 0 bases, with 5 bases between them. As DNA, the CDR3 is TGTGCCAGCTCACCACCGGCGGTGAACACTGAAGCTTTCTTT. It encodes CASSPPAVNTEAFF.

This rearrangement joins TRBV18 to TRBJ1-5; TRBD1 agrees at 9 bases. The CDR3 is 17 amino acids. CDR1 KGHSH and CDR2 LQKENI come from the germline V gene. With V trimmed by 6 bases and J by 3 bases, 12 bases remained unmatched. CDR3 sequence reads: CASSKTDRGLLNQPQHF. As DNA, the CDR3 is TGTGCCAGCTCCAAGACGGACAGGGGTCTTCTCAATCAGCCCCAGCATTTT. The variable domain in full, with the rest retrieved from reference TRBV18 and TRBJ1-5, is NAGVMQNPRHLVRRRGQEARLRCSPMKGHSHVYWYRQLPEEGLKFMVYLQKENIIDESGMPKERFSAEFPKEGPSILRIQQVVRGDSAAYFCASSKTDRGLLNQPQHFGDGTRLSIL.

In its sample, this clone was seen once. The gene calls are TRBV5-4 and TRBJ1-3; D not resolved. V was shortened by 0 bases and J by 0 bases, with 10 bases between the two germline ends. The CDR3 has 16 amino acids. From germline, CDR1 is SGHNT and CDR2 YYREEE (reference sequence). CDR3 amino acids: CASSLADKPSGNTIYF. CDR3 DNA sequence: TGTGCCAGCAGCTTGGCTGACAAGCCCTCTGGAAACACCATATATTTT.

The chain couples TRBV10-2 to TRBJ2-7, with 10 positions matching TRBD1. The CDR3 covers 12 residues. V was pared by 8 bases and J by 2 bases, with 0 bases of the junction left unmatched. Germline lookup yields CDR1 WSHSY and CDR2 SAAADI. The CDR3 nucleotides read TGCGCCAGCGGGACAGGGGCCTACGAGCAGTACTTC. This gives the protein CASGTGAYEQYF.

In DNA, the CDR3 is TGTGCCAGCAGCCGCACCACTAGGACAGATACGCAGTATTTT. It specifies CASSRTTRTDTQYF. The V call is TRBV3-1 (or the pseudogene TRBV3-2), the J call TRBJ2-3, with D possibly being TRBD2 (5 bases). The V end was cut by 4 bases, the J end by 3 bases, with 11 bases between. The CDR3 spans 14 residues. CDR1 and CDR2 from the germline V gene are LGHDT and YNNKEL (reference sequence).

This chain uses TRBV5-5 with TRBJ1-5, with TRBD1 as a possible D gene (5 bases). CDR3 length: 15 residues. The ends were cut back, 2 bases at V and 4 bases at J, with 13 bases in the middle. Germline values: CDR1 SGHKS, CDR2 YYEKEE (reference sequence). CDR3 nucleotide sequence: TGTGCCAGCAGCTTTTGGGGTGAGGGGAATCAGCCCCAGCATTTT. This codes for CASSFWGEGNQPQHF.

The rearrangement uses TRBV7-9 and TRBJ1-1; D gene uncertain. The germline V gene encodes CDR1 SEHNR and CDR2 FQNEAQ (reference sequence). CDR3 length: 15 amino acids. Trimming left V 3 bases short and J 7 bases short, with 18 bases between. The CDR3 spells CASSFPTPPGDEAFF. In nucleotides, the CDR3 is TGTGCCAGCAGCTTCCCCACACCCCCAGGAGATGAAGCTTTCTTT.